This is a list of T cell receptor beta chains from one sample in a study of esophageal squamous cell carcinoma under preoperative chemotherapy. TCRdb re-analysed the PCR reads in MiXCR, keeping a single row per CDR3 protein. The table lists roughly 10,000 distinct CDR3 sequences, roughly 60% of them singletons. The material was obtained from a patient given preoperative chemotherapy. Receptors were obtained from a human donor with esophageal squamous cell carcinoma. The donor label of this sample is uncertain. Both conserved end residues are part of each CDR3. A D gene is named only where the DNA matches it firmly. Size values are once, few and many counts, or a class for expanded clones, and some rows have none.

- - TRBJ2-5 TRBV6-1 CASSEGGGGGCDKETQYF TGTGCCAGCAGTGAGGGGGGAGGGGGGGGTTGTGACAAAGAGACCCAGTACTTC
TRBD2 few TRBJ2-3 TRBV6-1 CASSEGVAGSDTQYF TGTGCCAGCAGTGAAGGGGTAGCGGGGTCCGATACGCAGTATTTT
- medium-sized TRBJ2-3 TRBV6-1 CASSEAWSLGSTDTQYF TGTGCCAGCAGTGAAGCCTGGTCCTTAGGGTCCACAGATACGCAGTATTTT
TRBD2 - TRBJ2-5 TRBV6-1 CASRGGGGGDQETQYF TGTGCCAGCAGGGGGGGTGGGGGGGGTGACCAAGAGACCCAGTATTTC
- - TRBJ2-1 TRBV6-1 CASSESVYEQFF TGTGCCAGCAGTGAATCAGTGTATGAGCAGTTCTTC
TRBD2 - TRBJ2-1 TRBV7-6 CASSWTSGSNEQFF TGTGCCAGCAGCTGGACTAGCGGGAGCAATGAGCAGTTCTTC
TRBD2 - TRBJ2-5 TRBV12-3/TRBV12-4 CASSAGTSGGLREQYF TGTGCCAGCAGTGCCGGGACTAGCGGGGGCCTTAGGGAGCAGTACTTC
- few TRBJ2-3 TRBV6-5 CASSSRGLKAGGMTDTQYF TGTGCCAGCAGTTCTAGGGGGCTCAAAGCGGGCGGGATGACAGATACGCAGTATTTT
TRBD1 - TRBJ2-1 TRBV6-5 CASSYSGTGFYNEQFF TGTGCCAGCAGTTACTCCGGGACAGGGTTTTACAATGAGCAGTTCTTC
TRBD1 - TRBJ1-1 TRBV7-9 CASEQGGNTEAFF TGTGCCAGCGAACAGGGGGGGAACACTGAAGCTTTCTTT
TRBD2 - TRBJ2-2 TRBV6-1 CASTYLAGEPGELFF TGTGCCAGCACCTACCTAGCGGGAGAACCCGGGGAGCTGTTTTTT